The subject of this entry is one T cell receptor (beta chain). Its target is not known. CD45RO negativity and positive selection for CCR7 defined naive CD8 cells, a population that excluded terminally differentiated effector memory CD45RA+ cells. Clones were sequenced by immunoSEQ multiplex PCR, and TCRdb holds only the in-frame ones, with some missing. The data contain almost 700,000 clones, about 91% of them singletons. This entry is derived from a study of shared clonotypes between healthy human individuals. Study-level findings and limits: Memory subsets generally showed lower estimated richness than naive subsets.

Germline V gene lookup returns CDR1 MNHNY and CDR2 SVGAGI (reference sequence). The CDR3 is 14 amino acids. The germline V and J ends were trimmed by 2 bases and 1 base, with 8 bases remaining between them. This receptor was taken from a man in his thirties or forties in good health. The sample taken for sequencing was naive CD8+ T cells sorted from blood. The chain uses TRBV6-6 and TRBJ2-5; D gene uncertain. CDR3 amino acids: CASSYGVGQETQYF. CDR3 DNA: TGTGCCAGCAGTTACGGGGTCGGCCAAGAGACCCAGTACTTC.